What follows describes a single T cell receptor beta chain. The table came from immunoSEQ multiplex PCR; TCRdb's copy has only in-frame clones and leaves some out. The table has approximately 7,500 clones, about 96% seen once. These data are taken from a study of T cell repertoires in ileal Crohn's disease. The CDR3 extends over 14 amino acids. Per the germline V gene, CDR1 is KGHSH and CDR2 is LQKENI. V gave up 1 base and J gave up 7 bases, with 8 bases separating them. This clonotype was obtained from an adult with Crohn's disease. The sample comprised ileal tissue. The chain links TRBV18 to TRBJ1-6, with TRBD1 as a possible D gene (6 bases). DNA of the CDR3: TGTGCCAGCTCACCACAGGGGGGGAATTCACCCCTCCACTTT. Its translation: CASSPQGGNSPLHF.